Listed below are T cell receptor beta chains from one sample, sequenced in a study of T-cell reconstitution after alpha-beta-depleted transplantation in children. TCRdb re-derived calls from the PCR reads in MiXCR, one entry per CDR3 protein. The sample includes 700,000 or so distinct CDR3 sequences, about an eighth of them seen just once. Source: PBMCs, taken before TCRalphabeta/CD19-depleted stem cell transplant. These receptors all come from a girl aged 2 to 10 with congenital amegakaryocytic thrombocytopenia, due to receive a stem cell transplant. Each CDR3 is given with its conserved first and last residue. A D gene is named only where the DNA matches it firmly. For some rows the clone size is stated as once, few or many, or as a class when expanded; others skip it.

v_call,j_call,d_call,clone_size,cdr3_aa,cdr3_nt
TRBV6-4,TRBJ2-1,TRBD2,many,CASSDSSGRSYNEQFF,TGTGCCAGCAGTGACTCGAGCGGGAGAAGCTACAATGAGCAGTTCTTC
TRBV3-1,TRBJ2-7,TRBD1,.,CASSKEPGQPLPINYEQYF,TGTGCCAGCAGCAAAGAACCGGGACAGCCTCTTCCAATCAACTACGAGCAGTACTTC
TRBV7-6,TRBJ1-1,.,few,CASSLGGRQKAFF,TGTGCCAGCAGCTTAGGGGGACGTCAGAAAGCTTTCTTT
TRBV4-1,TRBJ1-1,.,many,CASSQDSRAMNTEAFF,TGCGCCAGCAGCCAAGATTCGAGAGCCATGAACACTGAAGCTTTCTTT
TRBV30,TRBJ2-4,.,.,CAWTAAKNIQYF,TGTGCCTGGACGGCAGCCAAAAACATTCAGTACTTC
TRBV7-9,TRBJ2-2,.,few,CASSPKGTGELFF,TGTGCCAGCAGCCCCAAAGGCACCGGGGAGCTGTTTTTT
TRBV7-2,TRBJ1-2,.,many,CASSLDWSYGYTF,TGTGCCAGCAGCTTAGACTGGAGCTATGGCTACACCTTC
TRBV11-2,TRBJ2-1,TRBD2,.,CASSLSRREGYNEQFF,TGTGCCAGCAGCCTATCTCGACGGGAGGGCTACAATGAGCAGTTCTTC
TRBV7-7,TRBJ2-2,.,.,CASSLGGGISNTGELFF,TGTGCCAGCAGCTTAGGGGGCGGTATATCGAACACCGGGGAGCTGTTTTTT
TRBV12-3/TRBV12-4,TRBJ1-1,.,.,CASSLHSMNTEAFF,TGTGCCAGCAGTTTGCACAGCATGAACACTGAAGCTTTCTTT
TRBV10-3,TRBJ2-1,.,few,CAISEGKHEQFF,TGTGCCATCAGTGAGGGTAAGCATGAGCAGTTCTTC
TRBV5-1,TRBJ1-2,.,many,CASSVRDRYGYTF,TGCGCCAGCAGTGTCCGGGATCGCTATGGCTACACCTTC
TRBV6-5,TRBJ1-2,.,.,CASSYDRGGAYGYTF,TGTGCCAGCAGTTACGACCGCGGGGGGGCCTATGGCTACACCTTC
TRBV5-1,TRBJ2-7,.,few,CASSPGLKGTYSYEQYF,TGCGCCAGCAGCCCGGGACTCAAGGGGACTTACTCCTACGAGCAGTACTTC
TRBV7-6,TRBJ2-1,TRBD1,few,CASSRDRLNEQFF,TGTGCCAGCAGCCGGGACAGACTTAATGAGCAGTTCTTC
TRBV28,TRBJ2-2,TRBD2,many,CASGLAGIGTGELFF,TGTGCCAGCGGACTAGCGGGAATTGGTACCGGGGAGCTGTTTTTT
TRBV5-1,TRBJ2-3,.,few,CASSLGLVENTQYF,TGCGCCAGCAGCTTGGGTCTAGTTGAGAATACGCAGTATTTT
TRBV7-2,TRBJ1-6,.,few,CASSLVNPTADRSPLHF,TGTGCCAGCAGCTTAGTCAATCCGACAGCCGATCGTTCACCCCTCCACTTT
TRBV2,TRBJ2-1,.,.,CASSALPPYNEQFF,TGTGCCAGCAGTGCGCTACCCCCGTACAATGAGCAGTTCTTC
TRBV5-1,TRBJ2-1,TRBD2,few,CASSFPRTSNNEQFF,TGCGCCAGCAGCTTTCCAAGGACTAGCAACAATGAGCAGTTCTTC
TRBV7-3,TRBJ1-2,.,many,CASSLLRDDYGYTF,TGTGCCAGCAGCTTACTCCGGGACGACTATGGCTACACCTTC
TRBV10-3,TRBJ2-1,.,.,CAISESGLANEQFF,TGTGCCATCAGTGAGTCAGGGCTAGCAAATGAGCAGTTCTTC
TRBV10-3,TRBJ2-5,.,many,CAISESIFGGETQYF,TGTGCCATCAGTGAGTCGATCTTTGGGGGTGAGACCCAGTACTTC
TRBV7-3,TRBJ2-3,.,many,CASSSSPGVDTQYF,TGTGCCAGCAGCTCGAGCCCCGGGGTAGATACGCAGTATTTT
TRBV20-1,TRBJ1-5,.,.,CSARDLPPGETYQPQHF,TGCAGTGCTAGAGATCTTCCCCCAGGGGAGACGTATCAGCCCCAGCATTTT
TRBV11-2,TRBJ2-7,.,few,CATGPGVYEQYF,TGTGCCACCGGCCCCGGGGTTTACGAGCAGTACTTC
TRBV5-1,TRBJ2-1,TRBD2,many,CASSLAGAGVLNEQFF,TGCGCCAGCAGCTTGGCCGGAGCGGGAGTCCTCAATGAGCAGTTCTTC